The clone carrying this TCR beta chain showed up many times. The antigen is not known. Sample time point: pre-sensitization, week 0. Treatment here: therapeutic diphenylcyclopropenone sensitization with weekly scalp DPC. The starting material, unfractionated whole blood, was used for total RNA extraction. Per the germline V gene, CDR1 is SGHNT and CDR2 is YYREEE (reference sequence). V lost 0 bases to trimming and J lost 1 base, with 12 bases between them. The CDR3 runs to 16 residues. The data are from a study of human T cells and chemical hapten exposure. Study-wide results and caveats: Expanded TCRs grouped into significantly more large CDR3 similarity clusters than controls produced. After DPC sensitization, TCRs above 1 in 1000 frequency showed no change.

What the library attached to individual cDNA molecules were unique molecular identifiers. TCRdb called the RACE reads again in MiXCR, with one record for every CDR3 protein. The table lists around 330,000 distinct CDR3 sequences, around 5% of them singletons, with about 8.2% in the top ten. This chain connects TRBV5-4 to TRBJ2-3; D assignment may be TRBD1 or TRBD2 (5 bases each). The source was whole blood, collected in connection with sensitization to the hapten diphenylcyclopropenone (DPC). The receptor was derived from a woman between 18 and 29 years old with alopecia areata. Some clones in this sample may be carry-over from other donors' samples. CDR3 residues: CASSLGGSGGTDTQYF. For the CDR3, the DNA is TGTGCCAGCAGCTTGGGGGGGTCCGGGGGCACAGATACGCAGTATTTT.